Shown below are 25 T cell receptor beta chains from a single sample sequenced in a study of T cell clonality in common variable immunodeficiency (dated by TCRdb to between 2015 and 2016). The method behind the library was the immunoSEQ multiplex PCR assay. What TCRdb holds here is the immuneACCESS table cut down to in-frame rearrangements. Part of the clones is not present; checked against another copy, under half of the missing clones reflect an unresolved V gene, and the others are unexplained. This sample was tabulated with 57,000 or so clones, among which there are no singletons. 1.6% of the sample belongs to the ten largest clones. The sequencing input was peripheral blood mononuclear cells. These receptors were collected from a person aged 18-70 years in good health.

This clone was observed many times. The read ends 3 residues early relative to the CDR3; the germline J gene fills the gap. The chain couples TRBV6-1 to TRBJ2-5, with D perhaps matching TRBD1 (7 bases). V shed 2 bases and J shed 6 bases, with 13 bases lying between them. The CDR3 is 14 amino acids. Germline CDR1 is MNHNS and CDR2 is SASEGT. CDR3 sequence reads: CASSERRGRKTQYF. The covered CDR3 bases are TGTGCCAGCAGTGAACGCAGGGGGAGGAAGACC.

At least ten counts were recorded for this clone. The observed sequence ends 3 residues before the CDR3 terminus, with the missing tail filled in from the germline J gene. V is TRBV20-1 and J is TRBJ2-7, with TRBD2 matching 12 bases. CDR1 DFQATT and CDR2 SNEGSKA come from the germline V gene (reference sequence). V lost 0 bases, J lost 3 bases, and 6 bases stayed unmatched. The CDR3 is 16 residues long. CDR3 sequence: CSARDPRTSGIYEQYF. The DNA read from the CDR3 is TGCAGTGCTAGAGACCCCCGGACTAGCGGGATCTACGAG.

This clone was recorded many times. The read ends 3 residues before the CDR3 terminus; that terminus is restored from the germline J gene. The chain uses TRBV10-3 and TRBJ2-3; TRBD1 agrees at 8 bases. V trimming: 3 bases; J trimming: 6 bases; junction bases outside the gene matches: 11. CDR3 length: 16 residues. Germline V gene data show CDR1 as ENHRY and CDR2 as SYGVKD. The sequenced part of the CDR3 DNA is TGTGCCATCAGTGACCCCGGGACAGGTACCGGGGATACG. The encoded protein is CAISDPGTGTGDT. The entire CDR3 is CAISDPGTGTGDTQYF.

This clone showed up many times. The missing CDR3 end, 3 residues past where the read stops, is filled in from the germline J gene. The chain couples TRBV5-1 to TRBJ1-2; unclear D gene. V lost 1 base, J lost 3 bases, and 4 bases lay in between. Germline CDR1 reads SGHRS; CDR2 reads YFSETQ. The CDR3 loop spans 12 amino acids. CDR3 bases read: TGCGCCAGCAGCTTGCCAGACTATGGC. Translation gives CASSLPDYG. The whole CDR3 protein reads CASSLPDYGYTF.

This clone occurred many times. The read falls 3 residues short of the CDR3 end, and the missing part is taken from the germline J gene. J is TRBJ1-1 and V is TRBV29-1; possibly TRBD1 for D (5 bases). The germline gives CDR1 SQVTM, CDR2 ANQGSEA. The length of the CDR3 is 11 residues. With 2 bases removed from V and 7 bases from J, the gap between germline ends came to 8 bases. The CDR3 sequence: CSVELGLEAFF. The CDR3 DNA, read in part, is TGCAGCGTTGAACTGGGACTTGAA.

This clone came up many times. The read terminates 3 residues before the CDR3 end, so the remaining end is supplied by the germline J gene. V and J are TRBV20-1 and TRBJ2-3, with 12 positions matching TRBD1. Germline lookup yields CDR1 DFQATT and CDR2 SNEGSKA (reference sequence). This CDR3 comprises 16 residues. With 3 bases clipped from V and 5 bases from J, the junction kept 9 bases outside the gene matches. The CDR3 loop reads CSASDIRDRGLDTQYF. Incomplete CDR3 DNA: TGCAGTGCTAGCGACATCCGGGACAGGGGGCTAGATACG.

This clone came up many times. From the germline J gene comes the end of the CDR3, since the read stops 3 residues before it. The chain joins TRBV5-6 to TRBJ1-5, with TRBD1 as a possible D gene (6 bases). Germline V lookup: CDR1 SGHDT, CDR2 YYEEEE. V shed 0 bases and J shed 2 bases, with 6 bases lying between them. The CDR3 is made up of 14 amino acids. CDR3 DNA, as far as it was read: TGTGCCAGCAGCTTGGCAGGGGGCAATCAGCCC. Translation: CASSLAGGNQP. The CDR3 as a whole reads CASSLAGGNQPQHF.

There are many counts of this clone. The CDR3 goes on 3 residues after the read ends, and that part is filled in from the germline J gene. J is TRBJ2-3 and V is TRBV20-1, with a possible D match to TRBD2 (5 bases). The CDR3 is 15 residues long. V was shortened by 3 bases and J by 0 bases, with 13 bases between the two germline ends. CDR1 and CDR2 (germline): DFQATT, SNEGSKA (reference sequence). CDR3 sequence reads: CSASHSDSSTDTQYF. CDR3 DNA, as far as it was read: TGCAGTGCTAGCCACTCGGACTCTAGCACAGATACG.

This clone was detected many times. The observed sequence ends 3 residues before the CDR3 terminus, with the missing tail filled in from the germline J gene. The chain joins TRBV10-3 to TRBJ2-7; the match to TRBD1 covers 8 bases. The CDR3 extends over 14 amino acids. J lost 4 bases, V lost 2 bases, and 4 bases had no gene match. Germline V gives CDR1 ENHRY, CDR2 SYGVKD. CDR3 in amino acids: CAISEPGQVYEQYF. The DNA read from the CDR3 is TGTGCCATCAGTGAGCCGGGACAGGTATACGAG.

This clone was counted at least ten times. The read stops 3 residues short of the end of the CDR3; the missing end is completed from the germline J gene. The chain has TRBV30 and TRBJ2-2; D gene uncertain. Trimming removed 0 bases at V and 1 base at J, with 6 bases between. The CDR3 runs to 14 residues. CDR1 is GTSNPN and CDR2 is SVGIG in the germline V gene (reference sequence). The CDR3 sequence is CAWSVGRNTGELFF. The sequenced part of the CDR3 DNA is TGTGCCTGGAGTGTGGGCAGGAACACCGGGGAG.

This clone was seen repeatedly, ten times or more. The observed sequence ends 3 residues before the CDR3 terminus, with the missing tail filled in from the germline J gene. The chain links TRBV10-3 to TRBJ1-5; 7 bases are a match to TRBD1. Trimming removed 3 bases from V and 2 bases from J; junction bases left unmatched: 4. CDR1 ENHRY and CDR2 SYGVKD come from the germline V gene. CDR3 length: 15 amino acids. The covered CDR3 bases are TGTGCCATCAGTGAAGAGGGGGCAGGCAATCAGCCC. It codes for CAISEEGAGNQP. The entire CDR3 protein reads CAISEEGAGNQPQHF.

This clone was picked up many times. CDR3 DNA, as far as it was read: TGCAGTGCTATATCCAGGGGGACACCGCCCCACAATGAG. As protein: CSAISRGTPPHNE. The whole CDR3 is CSAISRGTPPHNEQFF. The chain combines TRBV20-1 with TRBJ2-1; TRBD1 matches 7 bases. The read falls 3 residues short of the CDR3 end, and the missing part is taken from the germline J gene. Germline V CDR1 and CDR2: DFQATT, SNEGSKA (reference sequence). V was pared by 4 bases and J by 5 bases, with 14 bases of the junction left unmatched. The CDR3 loop spans 16 amino acids.

In this sample, this clone turned up many times. The CDR3 DNA, read in part, is TGTGCCAGCACCATCTCCGGCAATGAG. Its protein product is CASTISGNE. The entire CDR3 is CASTISGNEQFF. The chain recombines TRBV14 with TRBJ2-1, with no clear D. Read data end 3 residues before the CDR3 end; the end is taken from the germline J gene. CDR3 length: 12 residues. V lost 7 bases, J lost 6 bases, and 10 bases lay in between. Germline V gene data show CDR1 as SGHDN and CDR2 as FVKESK.

This clone was counted ten times or more. The read ends 3 residues before the CDR3 terminus; that terminus is restored from the germline J gene. J is TRBJ1-5 and V is TRBV7-9, with a possible D match to TRBD1 (5 bases). The germline V and J ends were trimmed by 5 bases and 8 bases, with 10 bases remaining between them. In germline, CDR1 is SEHNR, CDR2 FQNEAQ (reference sequence). This CDR3 is 12 amino acids long. The CDR3 DNA, read in part, is TGTGCCAGCAGCGCAGAAGGGGAGCCC. The encoded protein is CASSAEGEP. The CDR3 as a whole reads CASSAEGEPQHF.

This clone was detected ten times or more. Coverage ceases 3 residues before the CDR3 finishes, and the germline J gene fills in the end. This sequence joins TRBV20-1 and TRBJ2-1; 8 bases agree with TRBD2. Germline CDR1 DFQATT, CDR2 SNEGSKA (reference sequence). Losses at the gene ends were 4 bases for V and 6 bases for J; bases not matched to a gene: 8. The CDR3 length is 14 residues. CDR3 DNA, as far as it was read: TGCAGTGCTACGGGTGGCGGGGGGAGCAATGAG. Its translation is CSATGGGGSNE. The full CDR3 protein reads CSATGGGGSNEQFF.

This clone was counted at least ten times. The read comes to an end 3 residues before the CDR3 does, leaving the germline J gene to fill in the end. The chain employs TRBV7-9 and TRBJ1-2, with D perhaps matching TRBD1 (5 bases). From germline, CDR1 is SEHNR and CDR2 FQNEAQ (reference sequence). V lost 5 bases to trimming and J lost 2 bases, with 15 bases between them. This CDR3 is 15 amino acids long. The CDR3 sequence: CASSQVGGANYGYTF. The DNA read from the CDR3 is TGTGCCAGCAGCCAAGTAGGCGGGGCCAACTATGGC.

At least ten counts were recorded for this clone. The CDR3 end falls 3 residues outside the read, so it is completed with the germline J gene. The chain recombines TRBV20-1 with TRBJ1-1; 8 bases line up with TRBD1. CDR1 is DFQATT, CDR2 SNEGSKA, per germline (reference sequence). The CDR3 totals 13 residues. CDR3 bases read: TGCAGTGCTAGTGAGGGACAGGTGAGGAAA. Its translation: CSASEGQVRK. The complete CDR3 sequence is CSASEGQVRKAFF.

The table lists this clone with many counts. The missing CDR3 end, 3 residues past where the read stops, is filled in from the germline J gene. The same CDR3 also results from other DNA sequences found in this sample. J is TRBJ2-1 and V is TRBV2, with a possible D match to TRBD1 (5 bases). This CDR3 is built from 19 residues. Germline V gene sequence: CDR1 SNHLY, CDR2 FYNNEI. V lost 5 bases and J 4 bases, leaving 27 bases between the germline ends. CDR3 DNA, as far as it was read: TGTGCCAGCAGTAGTGAGGTGGGGTTGGGGCAACCGCCATACAATGAG. Translated: CASSSEVGLGQPPYNE. The full CDR3 is CASSSEVGLGQPPYNEQFF.

This clone was seen repeatedly, ten times or more. From the germline J gene comes the end of the CDR3, since the read stops 3 residues before it. This chain connects TRBV20-1 to TRBJ1-1; D gene unclear. Trimming took off 2 bases at V and 1 base at J, with 11 bases between the two ends. The CDR3 spans 14 residues. Per the germline V gene, CDR1 is DFQATT and CDR2 is SNEGSKA (reference sequence). CDR3 sequence: CSARLWRENTEAFF. CDR3 DNA, as far as it was read: TGCAGTGCTAGATTGTGGCGGGAGAACACTGAA.

This clone was picked up many times. The read terminates 3 residues ahead of where the CDR3 ends, so the germline J gene completes it. Additional DNA sequences in this sample encode the identical CDR3. This sequence joins TRBV20-1 and TRBJ2-3; 11 bases line up with TRBD2. The ends lost 6 bases at V and 2 bases at J; junction bases unmatched: 4. This CDR3 is built from 14 residues. Germline CDR1 reads DFQATT; CDR2 reads SNEGSKA (reference sequence). The CDR3 is CSARLAGTTDTQYF. The part of the CDR3 DNA that was read is TGCAGTGCCAGACTAGCGGGGACCACAGATACG.

This clone showed up many times. The read ends 3 residues before the CDR3 terminus; that terminus is restored from the germline J gene. The chain links TRBV29-1 to TRBJ2-5; TRBD2 matches 7 bases. CDR3 length equals 16 residues. Germline CDR1 SQVTM, CDR2 ANQGSEA. The junction had 12 bases not matched to a gene; V was cut back by 4 bases and J by 1 base. CDR3 region: CSVGNPSGGVQETQYF. The CDR3 bases that were read are TGCAGCGTTGGAAACCCTAGCGGAGGGGTCCAAGAGACC. Full variable domain (remainder filled in from reference TRBV29-1 and TRBJ2-5): SAVISQKPSRDICQRGTSLTIQCQVDSQVTMMFWYRQQPGQSLTLIATANQGSEATYESGFVIDKFPISRPNLTFSTLTVSNMSPEDSSIYLCSVGNPSGGVQETQYFGPGTRLLVL.

In its sample, this clone was seen many times. The CDR3 end falls 3 residues outside the read, so it is completed with the germline J gene. The chain joins TRBV9 to TRBJ2-2; D possibly uses TRBD1 or TRBD2 (7 bases each). The CDR3 loop spans 16 amino acids. V dropped 1 base and J dropped 3 bases, with 13 bases sitting between them. Germline V gene lookup returns CDR1 SGDLS and CDR2 YYNGEE. CDR3 DNA, as far as it was read: TGTGCCAGCAGCGTAAGGGGAGGGGGCCACACCGGGGAG. Protein: CASSVRGGGHTGE. The whole CDR3 region reads CASSVRGGGHTGELFF.

This clone was counted at least ten times. The read finishes 3 residues shy of the CDR3 end, and the germline J gene is used to complete it. The V and J genes are TRBV5-8 and TRBJ2-2, with a weak D call TRBD1 (6 bases). Germline V gives CDR1 SGHTS, CDR2 YDEGEE. The CDR3 sequence is 14 residues long. Trimming removed 4 bases from V and 4 bases from J, with 11 bases in between. The covered CDR3 bases are TGTGCCAGCAGCACAGGGAGCGGCACCGGGGAG. Protein: CASSTGSGTGE. The whole CDR3 sequence is CASSTGSGTGELFF.

This clone was observed many times. The DNA ends 3 residues before the CDR3 does, and the rest of the CDR3 is filled in from the germline J gene. This rearrangement joins TRBV7-9 to TRBJ2-7, with D tentatively TRBD1 (5 bases). The CDR3 loop spans 13 amino acids. V gave up 6 bases and J gave up 5 bases, with 14 bases separating them. Germline lookup yields CDR1 SEHNR and CDR2 FQNEAQ (reference sequence). The sequenced CDR3 bases are TGTGCCAGCAGTTCCCAGGGAATCCACGAG. It yields the protein CASSSQGIHE. The CDR3, in full, reads CASSSQGIHEQYF.

This clone came up many times. The observed sequence ends 3 residues before the CDR3 terminus, with the missing tail filled in from the germline J gene. The chain uses TRBV7-2 and TRBJ2-7; 12 bases are shared with TRBD2. The V gene end was trimmed by 4 bases and the J gene end by 3 bases; junction bases not matched to a gene: 1. The CDR3 is made up of 14 amino acids. Per the germline V gene, CDR1 is SGHTA and CDR2 is FQGNSA. CDR3 DNA, as far as it was read: TGTGCCAGCAGCTCACTAGCGGGGGGCTACGAG. It specifies CASSSLAGGYE. The whole CDR3 protein reads CASSSLAGGYEQYF.